This T cell receptor (beta chain) was recovered during a study of blood T cell repertoires in COVID-19. Cohorts were based on clinical histories the participants reported. Donors of Cohort 3 who recovered were those that had two negative PCRs, clearance, or symptom resolution. This CDR3 region has 14 residues. Trimming cost V 4 bases and J 3 bases; bases outside gene matches: 1. Germline CDR1 MDHEN, CDR2 SYDVKM. This clone was counted a few times. Additional DNA sequences in this sample encode the identical CDR3. Original data processing: Amplified reference gene primers provided the basis for estimating nucleated cell counts. Sequencing used immunoSEQ multiplex PCR; TCRdb keeps in-frame clones, though not all of them. V and J calls and clone size are copied from that table; D and trimming were computed from the DNA. Of approximately 400,000 clones detected, approximately 87% appear once; the ten largest clones hold around 1.3%.

Sequencing was carried out using PBMCs or T cells enriched from blood (not recorded which). The chain employs TRBV28 and TRBJ1-1, with 11 bases that match TRBD1. The receptor was derived from a man aged 25-45 years who had recovered from COVID-19. The CDR3 is CASSSGQGDTEAFF. In DNA form, the CDR3 reads TGTGCCAGCAGTTCGGGACAGGGGGACACTGAAGCTTTCTTT.